This entry features one TCR beta chain sequence. This was the immunoSEQ v3 assay. TCRdb's copy holds only in-frame clones and misses some; the assay was immunoSEQ multiplex PCR. The sample lists roughly 46,000 clones, just over 85% occurring once. This specimen belongs to a study of TIL therapy for anti-PD-1-resistant metastatic lung cancer. Overall study: Patients had a median age of about 55 years (range roughly 35-80). Several tumors were EGFR-mutant and two were ALK-rearranged.

The sample's time point: pre-treatment sample, taken before nivolumab and TIL therapy. This CDR3 has 14 amino acids. V was cut by 3 bases and J by 4 bases, with 9 bases left in between. Germline CDR1 reads KGHDR; CDR2 reads SFDVKD. The clonotype comes from a person aged 25 to 79 with non-small cell lung cancer. The chain is built from TRBV24-1 and TRBJ1-5; the D gene is possibly TRBD1 (6 bases). The sequencing here drew on blood, taken at baseline. Written as DNA, the CDR3 is TGTGCCACCAGTGATCCGCAGGGGAATCAGCCCCAGCATTTT. It specifies CATSDPQGNQPQHF.